This TCR beta chain comes out of a study of control samples from healthy donors and cancer patients. The table came from immunoSEQ multiplex PCR; TCRdb's copy has only in-frame clones and leaves some out. The data hold about 47,000 clones, with 80% observed a single time. Trimming left V 7 bases short and J 0 bases short, with 16 bases between. The germline gives CDR1 LNHDA, CDR2 SQIVND (reference sequence). CDR3 length equals 15 residues. Sequenced input: blood. The chain uses TRBV19 and TRBJ2-7, with D hard to call. The source of this sequence is a man in his 70s in good health. The CDR3 DNA sequence: TGTGCCAGTAACCCATCCGGACGCAGCTCCTACGAGCAGTACTTC. Protein: CASNPSGRSSYEQYF. Based on the CDR3 plus reference TRBV19 and TRBJ2-7, the full variable domain is DGGITQSPKYLFRKEGQNVTLSCEQNLNHDAMYWYRQDPGQGLRLIYYSQIVNDFQKGDIAEGYSVSREKKESFPLTVTSAQKNPTAFYLCASNPSGRSSYEQYFGPGTRLTVT.